These T cell receptor beta chains were read from a single sample in a study of breast tumors, draining lymph nodes, adjacent tissues. TCRdb independently ran MiXCR on the multiplex PCR reads; one entry per CDR3 protein. Among tens of thousands of distinct CDR3 sequences listed, 63% were seen once. Material for sequencing was breast tumor tissue. These receptors all stem from a female donor with breast cancer. Some clones in this sample may be carry-over from other donors' samples. The CDR3 runs from the conserved cysteine through the conserved F or W. The order of the fields is J gene, D gene, clone size, V gene, CDR3 length, CDR3 protein, CDR3 DNA. A D gene is named only where the DNA matches it firmly. Size is omitted from some rows. Given values are once, few, many or a class for expanded clones.

TRBJ2-7,TRBD1,few,TRBV12-3/TRBV12-4,15,CASSPRQGATYEQYF,TGTGCCAGCAGTCCCCGACAGGGGGCTACCTACGAGCAGTACTTC
TRBJ2-3,TRBD2,-,TRBV20-1,18,CSASSGTSGRGWGDTQYF,TGCAGTGCCAGTTCCGGGACTAGCGGGAGAGGTTGGGGAGATACGCAGTATTTT
TRBJ2-5,TRBD2,few,TRBV15,21,CATSRDSYPGTSGPRGETQYF,TGTGCCACCAGCAGAGATTCTTACCCCGGGACTAGCGGCCCTCGTGGGGAGACCCAGTACTTC
TRBJ2-1,-,-,TRBV29-1,12,CSVSVVNNEQFF,TGCAGCGTTTCCGTTGTTAACAATGAGCAGTTCTTC
TRBJ1-2,TRBD1,-,TRBV9,13,CASSRDRDYGYTF,TGTGCCAGCAGCCGGGACAGGGACTATGGCTACACCTTC
TRBJ2-5,-,-,TRBV20-1,12,CSARTRQETQYF,TGCAGTGCTAGGACTAGACAAGAGACCCAGTACTTC
TRBJ2-3,TRBD1,-,TRBV19,16,CASRLQGTSSTDTQYF,TGTGCCAGTAGATTACAGGGGACCTCTAGCACAGATACGCAGTATTTT
TRBJ1-1,TRBD1,many,TRBV29-1,13,CSVDLGQGAEAFF,TGCAGCGTTGACTTGGGACAGGGGGCTGAAGCTTTCTTT
TRBJ2-5,TRBD1,many,TRBV5-1,14,CASSLRQGGDTQYF,TGCGCCAGCAGCTTACGACAGGGCGGTGACACCCAGTACTTC
TRBJ1-6,-,once,TRBV3-1,15,CASSQGVLGVSPLHF,TGTGCCAGCAGCCAAGGGGTCCTTGGGGTTTCACCCCTCCACTTT
TRBJ1-1,-,-,TRBV19,13,CASILPASSEAFF,TGTGCCAGTATTCTCCCCGCTAGCAGTGAAGCTTTCTTT